A single T cell receptor beta chain is shown here with its context. During its preparation, the TCRbeta library received unique molecular identifiers. TCRdb ran MiXCR on the PCR reads and lists one entry per CDR3 protein. The data show roughly 170,000 distinct CDR3 sequences, over 5.5% seen once. These data are taken from a study of T-cell reconstitution after alpha-beta-depleted transplantation in children. The sample in question was PBMCs from the stem cell graft donor, obtained from the stem cell graft. This receptor was obtained from a human donor who donated a stem cell graft to a child with Wiskott-Aldrich syndrome.

The CDR3 region has the DNA TGTGCCACCAGCGGACCGGGTTATGGCTACACCTTC. As protein: CATSGPGYGYTF. This sequence joins TRBV15 and TRBJ1-2; D is undetermined. The CDR3 runs to 12 residues. The germline gives CDR1 LNHNV, CDR2 YYDKDF (reference sequence). V lost 5 bases and J lost 5, with 9 bases in between.